This TCR beta chain stems from a study of T cell responses to AZD1222 COVID-19 vaccine. Assay: immunoSEQ multiplex PCR; the TCRdb copy retains only in-frame clones and omits some. The table lists 150,000 to 200,000 clones, 92% of them singletons. Germline V lookup: CDR1 SGHNT, CDR2 YYREEE (reference sequence). This CDR3 has 17 amino acids. V was trimmed by 2 bases and J by 1 base, leaving 15 bases between them. The TCR sequence derives from an adult in good health. This chain connects TRBV5-4 to TRBJ2-2; weak D call: TRBD2 (6 bases). This material consisted of peripheral blood, taken on day 0 of AZD1222 vaccination. The CDR3 region is CASSLAPSGLNTGELFF. The CDR3, as DNA: TGTGCCAGCAGCTTAGCCCCCAGCGGGTTGAACACCGGGGAGCTGTTTTTT.